The TCR beta chain described here comes from a study of blood T cell repertoires in COVID-19. CDR3 length: 15 amino acids. The germline CDR1 and CDR2 sequences are MDHEN and SYDVKM. Trimming shortened V by 3 bases and J by 2 bases, and 8 bases separated the two germline ends. This clone was recorded only once. The table came from immunoSEQ multiplex PCR; TCRdb's copy has only in-frame clones and leaves some out. The data show some 390,000 clones, around 89% seen once. Two negative PCRs, clearance, or symptom resolution characterized the recovered Cohort 3 donors. J is TRBJ1-6 and V is TRBV28, with D maybe TRBD1 (6 bases). Sequenced material: PBMCs or T cells enriched from blood (not recorded which). The source is a man in his thirties or forties who had recovered from COVID-19. Here the CDR3 DNA reads TGTGCCAGCAGTTTCGAGGGGGCCTATAATTCACCCCTCCACTTT. This sequence encodes CASSFEGAYNSPLHF.